These 10 T cell receptor beta chains share one sample of origin, sequenced in a study of vaccination and CD4 T cells after COVID-19. Which antigens these TCRs recognize remains unknown. The treatment was: approximately nine-day PBMC culture with coronavirus spike peptide pools or control peptides (ViraFEST assay). An Oncomine TCR Beta short-read assay was used to sequence the DNA from cultured CD4+ T cells. TCRdb reprocessed the PCR reads via MiXCR and lists one record per CDR3 protein. The sample lists 12,000 to 15,000 distinct CDR3 sequences, around half occurring once. Input material: CD4+ T cells from blood, cultured in vitro. The receptors derive from a human donor who had recovered from COVID-19.

The chain carries TRBV24-1 and TRBJ2-5; no clear D. Germline assignment: CDR1 KGHDR and CDR2 SFDVKD. With 4 bases removed from V and 2 bases from J, the gap between germline ends came to 7 bases. This CDR3 is built from 13 residues. Here the CDR3 DNA reads TGTGCCACCAGTGAGGGCGGACAAGAGACCCAGTACTTC. It codes for CATSEGGQETQYF.

This clonotype was counted a single time. V usage is TRBV15 and J usage is TRBJ1-3; D is ambiguous. The CDR3 is 16 amino acids. Trimming pared 1 base from V and 3 bases from J, leaving 13 bases between. CDR1 LNHNV and CDR2 YYDKDF come from the germline V gene (reference sequence). The CDR3 DNA reads as TGTGCCACCAGCAGAGGGGGAGAGGTTGGTGGAAACACCATATATTTT. Encoded protein: CATSRGGEVGGNTIYF.

The rearrangement joins TRBV6-1 to TRBJ1-2, with D unclear. V lost 6 bases to trimming and J lost 4 bases, with 12 bases between them. CDR1 MNHNS and CDR2 SASEGT come from the germline V gene. CDR3 length: 13 residues. Written as DNA, the CDR3 is TGTGCCAGCAGGACAACTTTAGGCTATGGCTACACCTTC. This codes for CASRTTLGYGYTF.

This clonotype has a handful of counts. The chain couples TRBV12-3 or TRBV12-4 to TRBJ1-1; no clear D. The CDR3 extends over 14 amino acids. Trimming took off 4 bases at V and 10 bases at J, with 19 bases between the two ends. CDR3 in amino acids: CASSSIRTIRRAFF. CDR3 coding DNA: TGTGCCAGCAGTTCTATTAGGACCATAAGGAGAGCTTTCTTT.

The chain joins TRBV4-2 to TRBJ2-7; 8 nucleotides line up with TRBD1. Germline CDR1 LGHNA, CDR2 YNFKEQ. The CDR3 is 14 residues long. V lost 3 bases, J lost 4 bases, and 5 bases stayed unmatched. The CDR3 loop reads CASSHPDRVYEQYF. In DNA form, the CDR3 reads TGTGCCAGCAGCCACCCGGACAGGGTGTACGAGCAGTACTTC.

This clonotype has a handful of counts. V usage is TRBV20-1 and J usage is TRBJ2-2; 11 bases map to TRBD2. The CDR3 loop spans 14 amino acids. The junction had 7 bases not matched to a gene; V was cut back by 0 bases and J by 13 bases. Germline loops: CDR1 DFQATT, CDR2 SNEGSKA (reference sequence). This chain's CDR3 is CSAREGSGRAGLFF. The CDR3 region has the DNA TGCAGTGCTAGAGAGGGTAGCGGGAGGGCAGGGCTGTTTTTT.

This clonotype was picked up a small number of times. This rearrangement joins TRBV6-1 to TRBJ1-2; 8 nucleotides agree with TRBD1. CDR3 length equals 13 residues. Losses at the gene ends were 4 bases for V and 5 bases for J; bases not matched to a gene: 3. CDR1 is MNHNS, CDR2 SASEGT, per germline. CDR3 protein: CASSVDRVYGYTF. CDR3 nucleotides: TGTGCCAGCAGTGTGGACAGGGTTTATGGCTACACCTTC.

This clonotype was recorded a few times. The chain has TRBV27 and TRBJ1-2; no clear D. In germline, CDR1 is MNHEY, CDR2 SMNVEV (reference sequence). The CDR3 is 15 residues long. V was trimmed by 4 bases and J by 1 base, leaving 13 bases between them. CDR3 DNA: TGTGCCAGCAGTTCAATCCTTCAGGATAACTATGGCTACACCTTC. This translates into CASSSILQDNYGYTF.

This clonotype was seen only a few times. The chain carries TRBV29-1 and TRBJ1-2, with 9 bases identical to TRBD1. The junction had 3 bases not matched to a gene; V was cut back by 2 bases and J by 2 bases. The CDR3 is 14 amino acids. Germline values: CDR1 SQVTM, CDR2 ANQGSEA. The CDR3 nucleotides are TGCAGCGTTGAACCTGGGACAGGGAACTATGGCTACACCTTC. Residues: CSVEPGTGNYGYTF.

V gene TRBV6-1 combines with J gene TRBJ2-3; possible D gene TRBD2, 6 bases. The V gene's germline CDR1 is MNHNS and CDR2 SASEGT. This CDR3 has 16 residues. Deletions cut 8 bases from V and 0 bases from J, with 18 bases between. The CDR3 region has the DNA TGTGCCAGCCGGCGGGCGGGGATTTCTAGCACAGATACGCAGTATTTT. It specifies CASRRAGISSTDTQYF.